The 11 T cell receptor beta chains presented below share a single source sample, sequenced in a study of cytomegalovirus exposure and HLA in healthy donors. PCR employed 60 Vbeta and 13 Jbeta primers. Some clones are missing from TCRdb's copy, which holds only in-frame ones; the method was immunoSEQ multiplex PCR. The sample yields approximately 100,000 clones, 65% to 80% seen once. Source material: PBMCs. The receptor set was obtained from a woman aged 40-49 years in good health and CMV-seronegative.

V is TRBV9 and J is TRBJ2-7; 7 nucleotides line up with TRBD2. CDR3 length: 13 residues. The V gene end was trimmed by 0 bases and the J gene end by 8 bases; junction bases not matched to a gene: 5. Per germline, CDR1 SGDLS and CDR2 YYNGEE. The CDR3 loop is CASSVGGGEKQYF. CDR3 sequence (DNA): TGTGCCAGCAGCGTAGGGGGAGGGGAAAAGCAGTACTTC. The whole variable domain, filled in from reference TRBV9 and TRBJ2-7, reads DSGVTQTPKHLITATGQRVTLRCSPRSGDLSVYWYQQSLDQGLQFLIQYYNGEERAKGNILERFSAQQFPDLHSELNLSSLELGDSALYFCASSVGGGEKQYFGPGTRLTVT.

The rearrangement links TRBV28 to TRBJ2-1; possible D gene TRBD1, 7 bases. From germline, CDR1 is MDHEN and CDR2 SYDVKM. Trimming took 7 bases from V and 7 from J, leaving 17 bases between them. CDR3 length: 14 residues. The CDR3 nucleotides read TGTGCCAGCATTGTCAGGGGGGCTAGGAATGAGCAGTTCTTC. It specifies CASIVRGARNEQFF.

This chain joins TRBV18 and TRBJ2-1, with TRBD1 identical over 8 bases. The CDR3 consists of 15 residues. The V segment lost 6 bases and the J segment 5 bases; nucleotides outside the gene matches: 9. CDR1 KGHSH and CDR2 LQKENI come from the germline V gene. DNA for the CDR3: TGTGCCAGCTCTCCAGGGACAGGTCGTAACAATGAGCAGTTCTTC. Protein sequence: CASSPGTGRNNEQFF.

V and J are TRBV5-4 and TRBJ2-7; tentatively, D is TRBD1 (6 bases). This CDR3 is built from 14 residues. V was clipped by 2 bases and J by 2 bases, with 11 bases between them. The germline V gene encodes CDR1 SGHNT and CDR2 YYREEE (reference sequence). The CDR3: CASSLGGDTYEQYF. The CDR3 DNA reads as TGTGCCAGCAGCTTAGGGGGAGACACCTACGAGCAGTACTTC.

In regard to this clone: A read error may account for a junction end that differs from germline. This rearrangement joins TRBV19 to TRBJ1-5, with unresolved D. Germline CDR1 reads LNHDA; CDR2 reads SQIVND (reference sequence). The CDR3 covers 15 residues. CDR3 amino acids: CASSLPSYSNRPQHF. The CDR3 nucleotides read TGTGCCAGTAGCCTACCATCTTATAGCAATCGGCCCCAGCATTTT.

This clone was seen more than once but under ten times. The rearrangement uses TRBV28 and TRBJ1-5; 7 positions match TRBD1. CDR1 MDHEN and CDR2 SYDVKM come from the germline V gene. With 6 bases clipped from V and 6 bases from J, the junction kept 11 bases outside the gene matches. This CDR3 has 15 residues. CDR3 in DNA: TGTGCCAGCAGGAATTTTGAGGGGGCGAGTCAGCCCCAGCATTTT. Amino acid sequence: CASRNFEGASQPQHF.

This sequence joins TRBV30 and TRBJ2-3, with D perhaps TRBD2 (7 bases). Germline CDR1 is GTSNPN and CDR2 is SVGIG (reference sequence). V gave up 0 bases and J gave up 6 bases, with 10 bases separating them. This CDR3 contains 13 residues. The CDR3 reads CAWSVQGGDTQYF. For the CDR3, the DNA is TGTGCCTGGAGTGTACAGGGAGGGGATACGCAGTATTTT.

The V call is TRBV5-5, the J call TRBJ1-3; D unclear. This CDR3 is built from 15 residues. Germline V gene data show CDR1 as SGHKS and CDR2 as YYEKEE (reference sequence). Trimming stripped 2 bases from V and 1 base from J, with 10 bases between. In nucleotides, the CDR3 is TGTGCCAGCAGCTTATTAGAGGTTTCTGGAAACACCATATATTTT. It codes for CASSLLEVSGNTIYF.

CDR3 in DNA: TGTGCCAGCAGTCAAAGGAGGGAGCAGTTCTTC. Its protein product is CASSQRREQFF. The chain recombines TRBV25-1 with TRBJ2-1; perhaps TRBD2 as D (5 bases). V lost 5 bases to trimming and J lost 10 bases, with 9 bases between them. Germline V gives CDR1 MGHDK, CDR2 SYGVNS. CDR3 length: 11 residues. Full variable domain (outside the CDR3, taken from reference TRBV25-1 and TRBJ2-1): EADIYQTPRYLVIGTGKKITLECSQTMGHDKMYWYQQDPGMELHLIHYSYGVNSTEKGDLSSESTVSRIRTEHFPLTLESARPSHTSQYLCASSQRREQFFGPGTRLTVL.

CDR3 sequence: CASSITGTVNSPLHF. In nucleotides, the CDR3 is TGTGCCAGCAGCATCACCGGGACAGTTAATTCACCCCTCCACTTT. V usage is TRBV7-8 and J usage is TRBJ1-6; 7 bases align to TRBD1. After removal of 5 bases from V and 6 bases from J, the junction contained 7 bases not matched to a gene. In germline, CDR1 is SGHVS, CDR2 FQNEAQ. This CDR3 spans 15 amino acids.

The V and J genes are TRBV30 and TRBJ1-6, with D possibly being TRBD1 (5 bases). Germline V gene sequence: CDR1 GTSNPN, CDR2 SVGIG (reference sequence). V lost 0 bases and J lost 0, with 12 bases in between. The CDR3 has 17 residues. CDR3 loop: CAWSVIRGGSYNSPLHF. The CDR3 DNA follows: TGTGCCTGGAGTGTAATACGCGGGGGCTCCTATAATTCACCCCTCCACTTT.